Presented here are 23 T cell receptor beta chains from one specimen sequenced in a study of blood T cell repertoires in COVID-19. Only in-frame clones appear in the TCRdb table, and some are missing; sequencing was by immunoSEQ multiplex PCR. The sample carries about 130,000 clones, roughly 84% recorded once. Input material: peripheral blood. The receptor source for this set is a woman aged 25 to 39 who had recovered from COVID-19.

V and J are TRBV19 and TRBJ2-3; D is possibly TRBD1 (6 bases). From germline, CDR1 is LNHDA and CDR2 SQIVND (reference sequence). The CDR3 runs 15 residues. Trimming took off 6 bases at V and 6 bases at J, with 19 bases between the two ends. The CDR3 nucleotides read TGTGCCAGTAGGCGCACAGGGAGCAAGGAGGATACGCAGTATTTT. This codes for CASRRTGSKEDTQYF.

V usage is TRBV11-2 and J usage is TRBJ1-1, with a weak D call TRBD1 (6 bases). V shed 1 base and J shed 1 base, with 13 bases lying between them. Germline V CDR1 and CDR2: SGHAT, FQNNGV. This CDR3 has 16 amino acids. As DNA, the CDR3 is TGTGCCAGCAGCTTAGTACGGGTCAGGGGGAACACTGAAGCTTTCTTT. Translated, it gives CASSLVRVRGNTEAFF. The full variable domain, rest sourced from reference TRBV11-2 and TRBJ1-1, is EAGVAQSPRYKIIEKRQSVAFWCNPISGHATLYWYQQILGQGPKLLIQFQNNGVVDDSQLPKDRFSAERLKGVDSTLKIQPAKLEDSAVYLCASSLVRVRGNTEAFFGQGTRLTVV.

This clone was seen a handful of times. The gene calls are TRBV4-1 and TRBJ2-1, with 12 bases lining up with TRBD2. Germline CDR1 reads MGHRA; CDR2 reads YSYEKL. The CDR3 contains 16 residues. The trim removed 5 bases at V and 5 bases at J, leaving 7 bases unmatched. The CDR3 region is CASSVRTSGANNEQFF. Written as DNA, the CDR3 is TGCGCCAGCAGCGTCCGGACTAGCGGGGCAAACAATGAGCAGTTCTTC.

The chain joins TRBV6-6 to TRBJ2-2, with TRBD1 as a possible D gene (6 bases). The CDR3 length is 14 residues. Germline V CDR1 and CDR2: MNHNY, SVGAGI (reference sequence). Trimming took off 5 bases at V and 6 bases at J, with 13 bases between the two ends. The CDR3 loop reads CASSPVGAAGELFF. The CDR3 bases are TGTGCCAGCAGTCCCGTGGGGGCGGCCGGGGAGCTGTTTTTT.

The chain employs TRBV13 and TRBJ1-1; 10 nucleotides match TRBD1. The junction had 6 bases not matched to a gene; V was cut back by 5 bases and J by 3 bases. This CDR3 comprises 15 residues. The germline V gene encodes CDR1 PRHDT and CDR2 FYEKMQ (reference sequence). CDR3 in DNA: TGTGCCAGCAGCCCCGCCGGGACAGGGGACACTGAAGCTTTCTTT. Protein: CASSPAGTGDTEAFF.

This rearrangement joins TRBV15 to TRBJ1-2, with D maybe TRBD1 (5 bases). V was trimmed by 5 bases and J by 1 base, leaving 11 bases between them. CDR1 and CDR2 from the germline V gene are LNHNV and YYDKDF (reference sequence). The CDR3 contains 14 residues. The CDR3 DNA reads TGTGCCACCAGCGCCTCTCAGGGTAACTATGGCTACACCTTC. Translating gives CATSASQGNYGYTF.

V is TRBV7-9 and J is TRBJ1-6, with no clear D. Germline CDR1 and CDR2: SEHNR and FQNEAQ (reference sequence). V was trimmed by 7 bases and J by 5 bases, leaving 6 bases between them. This CDR3 spans 12 amino acids. This CDR3 reads CASTVDNSPLHF. The CDR3 bases are TGTGCCAGCACCGTAGATAATTCACCCCTCCACTTT.

This sequence joins TRBV20-1 and TRBJ2-1, with 7 bases lining up with TRBD1. Germline assignment: CDR1 DFQATT and CDR2 SNEGSKA (reference sequence). Trimming cost V 6 bases and J 9 bases; bases outside gene matches: 5. The CDR3 spans 11 residues. As DNA, the CDR3 is TGCAGTGCGGACGACAGGGCTGAGCAGTTCTTC. Its translation is CSADDRAEQFF.

This rearrangement joins TRBV12-3 or TRBV12-4 to TRBJ1-5, with D perhaps TRBD1 (5 bases). The ends were cut back, 5 bases at V and 7 bases at J, with 12 bases in the middle. The CDR3 spans 13 residues. In nucleotides, the CDR3 is TGTGCCAGCAGTCTCAGGGAAGGACAGCCCCAGCATTTT. It is translated as CASSLREGQPQHF.

This clone has just a few counts. The chain is built from TRBV7-3 and TRBJ1-6; D remains ambiguous. This CDR3 spans 15 amino acids. Germline lookup yields CDR1 SGHTA and CDR2 FQGTGA. Trimming pared 0 bases from V and 6 bases from J, leaving 9 bases between. The CDR3 bases are TGTGCCAGCAGCTTAACTGGAGGGTTTAATTCACCCCTCCACTTT. Translation: CASSLTGGFNSPLHF.

The chain is built from TRBV18 and TRBJ2-7; D perhaps matches TRBD1 (5 bases). Per germline, CDR1 KGHSH and CDR2 LQKENI. Trimming left V 3 bases short and J 5 bases short, with 17 bases between. This CDR3 is built from 15 residues. The CDR3 sequence is CASSPNPRDSNEQYF. The DNA of the CDR3 is TGTGCCAGCTCACCCAACCCCAGGGATTCCAACGAGCAGTACTTC. Filled out from reference TRBV18 and TRBJ2-7, the complete variable domain reads NAGVMQNPRHLVRRRGQEARLRCSPMKGHSHVYWYRQLPEEGLKFMVYLQKENIIDESGMPKERFSAEFPKEGPSILRIQQVVRGDSAAYFCASSPNPRDSNEQYFGPGTRLTVT.

This chain joins TRBV6-1 and TRBJ1-5, with D unclear. Trimming left V 3 bases short and J 4 bases short, with 7 bases between. The germline gives CDR1 MNHNS, CDR2 SASEGT. The CDR3 runs to 13 residues. CDR3 bases: TGTGCCAGCAGTGATAATCGGAATCAGCCCCAGCATTTT. Translated: CASSDNRNQPQHF.

This chain joins TRBV2 and TRBJ1-1, with D perhaps TRBD1 (5 bases). CDR1 and CDR2 (germline): SNHLY, FYNNEI. The V and J ends lost 2 bases and 1 base respectively, with 11 bases between them. The CDR3 length is 15 residues. CDR3 bases: TGTGCCAGCAGTGAAACCCACCAGGGGAACACTGAAGCTTTCTTT. Translation gives CASSETHQGNTEAFF.

V is TRBV11-1 and J is TRBJ2-1; 9 bases align to TRBD1. This CDR3 is 14 amino acids long. The V and J ends lost 5 bases and 8 bases, in that order; junction bases with no gene match: 7. The germline gives CDR1 SGHAT, CDR2 FQDESV (reference sequence). The chain's CDR3 is CASSLRQGGDEQFF. The CDR3 region has the DNA TGTGCCAGCAGCCTCCGACAGGGGGGGGATGAGCAGTTCTTC.

This sequence joins TRBV6-6 and TRBJ2-1; TRBD1 agrees at 7 bases. V lost 8 bases to trimming and J lost 1 base; unmatched junction nucleotides: 5. In germline, CDR1 is MNHNY, CDR2 SVGAGI (reference sequence). CDR3 length: 14 residues. For the CDR3, the DNA is TGTGCCAGCCGGGACAGCAGTTCCTACAATGAGCAGTTCTTC. Protein sequence: CASRDSSSYNEQFF.

The chain recombines TRBV18 with TRBJ1-2; no definite D call. This CDR3 region has 16 residues. Deletions cut 1 base from V and 1 base from J, with 13 bases between. Germline loops: CDR1 KGHSH, CDR2 LQKENI. CDR3 in amino acids: CASSPLTAVSNYGYTF. Here the CDR3 DNA reads TGTGCCAGCTCACCACTTACCGCAGTAAGTAACTATGGCTACACCTTC.

This rearrangement joins TRBV6-2 or TRBV6-3 to TRBJ2-1; 10 bases map to TRBD2. The CDR3 is made up of 15 amino acids. Germline-derived CDR1 and CDR2 are MNHEY and SVGEGT. The trim removed 4 bases at V and 4 bases at J, leaving 4 bases unmatched. The CDR3 protein is CASSLLAGEYNEQFF. The DNA for the CDR3 is TGTGCCAGCAGTTTGCTAGCGGGAGAGTACAATGAGCAGTTCTTC.

The chain combines TRBV28 with TRBJ2-1; 12 bases match TRBD2. Trimming at V came to 9 bases and at J to 9 bases, leaving 6 bases not matched to a gene. Germline CDR1 reads MDHEN; CDR2 reads SYDVKM. The length of the CDR3 is 13 residues. The DNA of the CDR3 is TGTGCCAGTCAGACTAGCGGGAGAGTTGAGCAGTTCTTC. Protein: CASQTSGRVEQFF.

This clone was recorded a few times. The V gene is TRBV5-4, the J gene TRBJ1-6; D ambiguous. V was shortened by 0 bases and J by 0 bases, with 7 bases between the two germline ends. Germline V CDR1 and CDR2: SGHNT, YYREEE (reference sequence). CDR3 length: 16 residues. DNA of the CDR3: TGTGCCAGCAGCTTGGCGGGGAGCTCCTATAATTCACCCCTCCACTTT. Amino acid sequence: CASSLAGSSYNSPLHF.

The chain employs TRBV15 and TRBJ1-2; 8 bases are a match to TRBD1. With 4 bases clipped from V and 5 bases from J, the junction kept 6 bases outside the gene matches. This CDR3 is 14 amino acids long. Germline V gene lookup returns CDR1 LNHNV and CDR2 YYDKDF (reference sequence). This chain's CDR3 is CATSTGGAGYGYTF. The CDR3 DNA is TGTGCCACCAGCACAGGGGGCGCGGGGTATGGCTACACCTTC.

V is TRBV18 and J is TRBJ2-7; D call uncertain. Germline assignment: CDR1 KGHSH and CDR2 LQKENI. CDR3 size: 12 residues. The V gene lost 3 bases and the J gene lost 3 bases, with 6 bases spanning the gap. The CDR3 DNA reads TGTGCCAGCTCACCCTCTAACTACGAGCAGTACTTC. Its protein product is CASSPSNYEQYF.

The chain links TRBV30 to TRBJ2-7, with D hard to call. V gave up 6 bases and J gave up 0 bases, with 15 bases separating them. The germline V gene encodes CDR1 GTSNPN and CDR2 SVGIG (reference sequence). This CDR3 spans 14 amino acids. The CDR3: CACSTFSSSYEQYF. CDR3 bases: TGTGCCTGCTCGACTTTCAGCAGCTCCTACGAGCAGTACTTC.

This rearrangement joins TRBV29-1 to TRBJ2-1; 8 bases line up with TRBD1. Germline CDR1 is SQVTM and CDR2 is ANQGSEA. The CDR3 is 14 residues long. J gave up 2 bases and V 6 bases, and 6 bases lay outside the gene matches. The CDR3 DNA reads TGCAGCGTGCGGGTGGACAGGGCCTACAATGAGCAGTTCTTC. Encoded protein: CSVRVDRAYNEQFF.